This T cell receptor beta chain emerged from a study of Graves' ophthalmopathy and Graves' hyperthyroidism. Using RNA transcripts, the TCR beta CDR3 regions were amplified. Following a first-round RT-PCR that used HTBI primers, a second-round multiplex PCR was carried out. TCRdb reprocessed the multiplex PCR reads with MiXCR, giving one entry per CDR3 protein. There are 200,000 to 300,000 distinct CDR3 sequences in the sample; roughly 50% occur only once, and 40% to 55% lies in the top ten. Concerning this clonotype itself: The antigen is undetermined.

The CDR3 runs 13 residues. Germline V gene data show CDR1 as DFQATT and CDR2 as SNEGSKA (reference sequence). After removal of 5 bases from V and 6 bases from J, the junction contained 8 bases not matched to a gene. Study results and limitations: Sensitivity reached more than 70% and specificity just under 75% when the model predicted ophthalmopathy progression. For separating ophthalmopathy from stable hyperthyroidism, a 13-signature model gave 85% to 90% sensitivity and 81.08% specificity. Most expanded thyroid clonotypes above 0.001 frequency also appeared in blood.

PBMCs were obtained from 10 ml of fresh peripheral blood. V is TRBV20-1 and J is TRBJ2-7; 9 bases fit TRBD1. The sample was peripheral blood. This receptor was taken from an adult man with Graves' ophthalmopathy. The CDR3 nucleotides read TGCAGTGCTCCTAGACAGGGGGGCACCGAGCAGTACTTC. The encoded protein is CSAPRQGGTEQYF.